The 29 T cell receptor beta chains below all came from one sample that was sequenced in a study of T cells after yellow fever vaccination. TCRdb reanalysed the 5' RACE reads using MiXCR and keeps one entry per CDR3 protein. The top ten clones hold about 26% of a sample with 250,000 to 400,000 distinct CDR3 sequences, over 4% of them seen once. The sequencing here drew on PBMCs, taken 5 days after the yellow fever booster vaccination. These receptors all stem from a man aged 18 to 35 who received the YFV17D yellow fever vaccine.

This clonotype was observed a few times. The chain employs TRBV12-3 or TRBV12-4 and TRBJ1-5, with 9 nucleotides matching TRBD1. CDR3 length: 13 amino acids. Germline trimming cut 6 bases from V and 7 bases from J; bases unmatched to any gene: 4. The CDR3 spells CASRGQGWQPQHF. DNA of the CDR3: TGTGCCAGCAGGGGACAGGGTTGGCAGCCCCAGCATTTT.

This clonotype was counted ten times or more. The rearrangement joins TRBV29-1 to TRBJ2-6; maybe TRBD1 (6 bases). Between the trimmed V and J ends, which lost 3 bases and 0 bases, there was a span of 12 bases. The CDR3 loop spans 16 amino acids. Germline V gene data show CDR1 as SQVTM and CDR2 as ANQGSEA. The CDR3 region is CSVERDTDSGANVLTF. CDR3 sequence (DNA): TGCAGCGTTGAGAGGGACACTGACTCTGGGGCCAACGTCCTGACTTTC.

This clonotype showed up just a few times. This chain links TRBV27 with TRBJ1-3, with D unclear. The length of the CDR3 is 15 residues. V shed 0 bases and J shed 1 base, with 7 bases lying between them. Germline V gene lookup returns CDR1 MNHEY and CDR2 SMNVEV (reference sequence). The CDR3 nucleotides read TGTGCCAGCAGTTTATCGATGGGTTCTGGAAACACCATATATTTT. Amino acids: CASSLSMGSGNTIYF.

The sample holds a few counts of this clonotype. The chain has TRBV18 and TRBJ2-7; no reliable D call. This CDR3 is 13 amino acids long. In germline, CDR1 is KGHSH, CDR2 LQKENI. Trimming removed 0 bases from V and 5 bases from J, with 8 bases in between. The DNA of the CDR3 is TGTGCCAGCTCACCACCGAACACCAACGAGCAGTACGTC. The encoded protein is CASSPPNTNEQYV.

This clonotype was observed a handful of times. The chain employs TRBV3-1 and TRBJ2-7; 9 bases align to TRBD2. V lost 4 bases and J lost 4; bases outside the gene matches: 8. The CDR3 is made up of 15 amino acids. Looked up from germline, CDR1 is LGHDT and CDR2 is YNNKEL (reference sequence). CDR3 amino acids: CASSLRAGGSYEQYV. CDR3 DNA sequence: TGTGCCAGCAGCCTCCGAGCGGGGGGCTCATACGAGCAGTACGTC.

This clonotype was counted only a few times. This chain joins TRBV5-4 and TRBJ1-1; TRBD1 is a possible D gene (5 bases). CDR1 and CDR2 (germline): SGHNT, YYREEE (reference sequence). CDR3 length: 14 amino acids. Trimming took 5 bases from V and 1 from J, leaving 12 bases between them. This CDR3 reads CASRYRDGNTEAFF. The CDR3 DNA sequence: TGTGCCAGCAGATACCGGGACGGGAACACTGAAGCTTTCTTT.

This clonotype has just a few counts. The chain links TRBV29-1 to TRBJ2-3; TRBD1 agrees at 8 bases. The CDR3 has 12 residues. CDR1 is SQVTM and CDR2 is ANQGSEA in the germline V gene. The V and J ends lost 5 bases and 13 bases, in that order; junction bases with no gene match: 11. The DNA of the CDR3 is TGCAGCGTTAGTCCCGGGGGACAGGTGAAGTATTTT. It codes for CSVSPGGQVKYF.

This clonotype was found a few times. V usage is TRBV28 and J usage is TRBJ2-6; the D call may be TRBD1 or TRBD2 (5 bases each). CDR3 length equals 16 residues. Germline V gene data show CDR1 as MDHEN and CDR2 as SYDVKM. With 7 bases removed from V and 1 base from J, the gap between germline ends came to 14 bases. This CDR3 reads CASTPPGRSGANVLTF. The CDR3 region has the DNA TGTGCCAGCACCCCCCCGGGACGATCTGGGGCCAACGTCCTGACTTTC.

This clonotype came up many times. The CDR3 DNA sequence: TGTGCCACCAGTGATAAATGGGGGTCAGCTTTCTTT. As protein: CATSDKWGSAFF. J is TRBJ1-1 and V is TRBV24-1; D is possibly TRBD1 (5 bases). The CDR3 loop spans 12 amino acids. V was pared by 3 bases and J by 10 bases, with 11 bases between. From germline, CDR1 is KGHDR and CDR2 SFDVKD.

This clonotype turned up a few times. This CDR3 reads CSVEDIQRDFQETQYF. CDR3 DNA: TGCAGCGTTGAAGACATTCAGCGGGACTTCCAAGAGACCCAGTACTTC. V usage is TRBV29-1 and J usage is TRBJ2-5; 7 positions match TRBD2. The CDR3 runs 16 residues. Germline trimming cut 0 bases from V and 1 base from J; bases unmatched to any gene: 8. Germline CDR1 SQVTM, CDR2 ANQGSEA.

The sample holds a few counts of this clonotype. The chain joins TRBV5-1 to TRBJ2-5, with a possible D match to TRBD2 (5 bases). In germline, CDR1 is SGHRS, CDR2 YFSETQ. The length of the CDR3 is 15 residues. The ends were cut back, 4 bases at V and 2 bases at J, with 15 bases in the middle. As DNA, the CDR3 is TGCGCCAGCAGCGTGGCGGACTGGCGGCAAGAGACCCAGTACTTC. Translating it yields CASSVADWRQETQYF.

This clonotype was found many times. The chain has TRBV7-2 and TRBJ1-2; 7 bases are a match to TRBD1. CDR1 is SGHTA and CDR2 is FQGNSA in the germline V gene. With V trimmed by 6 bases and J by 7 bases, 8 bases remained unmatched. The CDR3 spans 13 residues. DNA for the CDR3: TGTGCCAGCAGTCCCGACAGGGCTCTTGGCTACACCTTC. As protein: CASSPDRALGYTF.

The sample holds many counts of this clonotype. The CDR3 DNA reads TGTGCCAGCAGTGAAGCGGACACCGGGGAGCTGTTTTTT. Protein product: CASSEADTGELFF. The chain uses TRBV6-1 and TRBJ2-2, with unresolved D. Germline CDR1 and CDR2: MNHNS and SASEGT. This CDR3 contains 13 residues. The V and J ends lost 0 bases and 3 bases respectively, with 2 bases between them.

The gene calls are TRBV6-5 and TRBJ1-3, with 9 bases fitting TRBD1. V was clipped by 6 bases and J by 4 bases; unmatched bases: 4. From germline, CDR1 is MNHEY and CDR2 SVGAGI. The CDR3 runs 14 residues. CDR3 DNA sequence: TGTGCCAGCAGATGGACAGGGGACGGAAACACCATATATTTT. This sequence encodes CASRWTGDGNTIYF.

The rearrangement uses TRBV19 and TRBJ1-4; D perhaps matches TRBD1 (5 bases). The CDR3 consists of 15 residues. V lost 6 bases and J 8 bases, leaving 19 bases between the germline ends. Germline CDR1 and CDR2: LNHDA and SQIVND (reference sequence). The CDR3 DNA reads TGTGCCAGTAGCCCCCCGAGAGGGGAGGGAGAAAAACTGTTTTTT. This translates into CASSPPRGEGEKLFF.

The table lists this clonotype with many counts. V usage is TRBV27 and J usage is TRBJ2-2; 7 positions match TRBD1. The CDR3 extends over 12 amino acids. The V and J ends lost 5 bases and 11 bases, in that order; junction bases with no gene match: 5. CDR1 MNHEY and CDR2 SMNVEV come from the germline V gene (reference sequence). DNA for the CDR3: TGTGCCAGCAGTGAGACAGGGTTTGAGCTGTTTTTT. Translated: CASSETGFELFF.

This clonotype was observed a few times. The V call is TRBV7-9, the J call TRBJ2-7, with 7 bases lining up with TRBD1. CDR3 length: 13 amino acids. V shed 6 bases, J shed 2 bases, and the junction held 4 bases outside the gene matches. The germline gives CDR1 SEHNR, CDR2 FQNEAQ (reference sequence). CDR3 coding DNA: TGTGCCAGCAGAGGGGGCGCGACCTACGAGCAGTACTTC. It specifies CASRGGATYEQYF.

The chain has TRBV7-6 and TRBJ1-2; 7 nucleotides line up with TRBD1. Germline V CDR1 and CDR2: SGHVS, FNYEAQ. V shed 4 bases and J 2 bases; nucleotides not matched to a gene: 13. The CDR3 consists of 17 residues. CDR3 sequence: CASSSRVSGTVNYGYTF. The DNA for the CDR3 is TGTGCCAGCAGCTCAAGAGTGTCCGGGACAGTAAACTATGGCTACACCTTC.

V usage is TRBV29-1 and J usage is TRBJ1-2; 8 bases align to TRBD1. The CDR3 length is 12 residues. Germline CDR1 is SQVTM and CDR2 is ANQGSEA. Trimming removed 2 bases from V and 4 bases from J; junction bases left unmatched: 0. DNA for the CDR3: TGCAGCGTTGAAACAGGGGGCTATGGCTACACCTTC. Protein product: CSVETGGYGYTF. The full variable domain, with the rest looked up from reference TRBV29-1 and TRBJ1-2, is SAVISQKPSRDICQRGTSLTIQCQVDSQVTMMFWYRQQPGQSLTLIATANQGSEATYESGFVIDKFPISRPNLTFSTLTVSNMSPEDSSIYLCSVETGGYGYTFGSGTRLTVV.

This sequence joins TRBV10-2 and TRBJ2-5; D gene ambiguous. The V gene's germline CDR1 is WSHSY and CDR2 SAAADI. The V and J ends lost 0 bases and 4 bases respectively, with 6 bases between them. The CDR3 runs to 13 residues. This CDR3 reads CASSESRPETQYF. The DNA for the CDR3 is TGCGCCAGCAGTGAGTCTCGACCAGAGACCCAGTACTTC.

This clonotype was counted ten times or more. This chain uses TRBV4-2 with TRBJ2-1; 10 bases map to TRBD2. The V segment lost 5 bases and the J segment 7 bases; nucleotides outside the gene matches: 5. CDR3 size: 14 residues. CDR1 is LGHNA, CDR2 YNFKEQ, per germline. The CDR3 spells CASSLLAGRNEQFF. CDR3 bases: TGTGCCAGCAGCTTACTAGCGGGGAGGAATGAGCAGTTCTTC.

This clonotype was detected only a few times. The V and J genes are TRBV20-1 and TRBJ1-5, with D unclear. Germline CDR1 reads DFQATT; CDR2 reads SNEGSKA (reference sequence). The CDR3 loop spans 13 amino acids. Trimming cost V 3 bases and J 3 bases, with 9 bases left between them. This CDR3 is CSARGQVNQPQHF. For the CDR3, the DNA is TGCAGTGCTAGGGGCCAGGTCAATCAGCCCCAGCATTTT.

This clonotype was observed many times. The CDR3 DNA reads as TGTGCCAGCAGCGGCACCCCAGGGATGGCCGGGGAGCTGTTTTTT. Translation: CASSGTPGMAGELFF. This sequence joins TRBV9 and TRBJ2-2; possible D gene TRBD1, 5 bases. Between the trimmed V and J ends, which lost 3 bases and 6 bases, there was a span of 15 bases. This CDR3 contains 15 residues. CDR1 is SGDLS and CDR2 is YYNGEE in the germline V gene.

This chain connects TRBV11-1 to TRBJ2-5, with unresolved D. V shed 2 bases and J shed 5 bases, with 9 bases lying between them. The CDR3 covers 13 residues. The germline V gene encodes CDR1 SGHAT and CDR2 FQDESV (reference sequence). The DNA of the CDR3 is TGTGCCAGCAGCTTAAACGGTTTCGAGACCCAGTACTTC. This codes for CASSLNGFETQYF.

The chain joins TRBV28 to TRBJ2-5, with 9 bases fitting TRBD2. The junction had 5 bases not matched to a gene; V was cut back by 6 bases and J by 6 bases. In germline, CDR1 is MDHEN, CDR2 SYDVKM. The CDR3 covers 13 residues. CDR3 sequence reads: CASSPGLAQTQYF. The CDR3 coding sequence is TGTGCCAGCAGCCCGGGACTAGCCCAGACCCAGTACTTC.

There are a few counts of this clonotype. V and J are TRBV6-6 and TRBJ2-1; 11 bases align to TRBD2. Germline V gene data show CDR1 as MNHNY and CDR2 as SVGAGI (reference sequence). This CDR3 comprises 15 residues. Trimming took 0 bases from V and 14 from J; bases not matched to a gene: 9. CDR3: CASSYSGSGGAFEFF. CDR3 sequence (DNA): TGTGCCAGCAGTTACTCGGGTAGCGGGGGGGCCTTCGAGTTCTTC.

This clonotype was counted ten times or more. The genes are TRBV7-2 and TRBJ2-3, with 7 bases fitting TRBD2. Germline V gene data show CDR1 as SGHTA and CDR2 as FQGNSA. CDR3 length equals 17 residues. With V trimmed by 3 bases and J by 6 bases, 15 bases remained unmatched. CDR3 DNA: TGTGCCAGCAGCTTTTCAGCGGGAATTGAGCGTCGGGATACGCAGTATTTT. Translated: CASSFSAGIERRDTQYF.

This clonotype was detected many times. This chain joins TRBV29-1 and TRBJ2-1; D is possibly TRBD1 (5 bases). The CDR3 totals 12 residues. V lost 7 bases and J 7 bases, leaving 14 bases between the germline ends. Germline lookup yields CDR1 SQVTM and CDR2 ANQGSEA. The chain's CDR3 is CSGIRATNEQFF. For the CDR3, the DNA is TGCAGCGGGATCAGGGCAACGAATGAGCAGTTCTTC.

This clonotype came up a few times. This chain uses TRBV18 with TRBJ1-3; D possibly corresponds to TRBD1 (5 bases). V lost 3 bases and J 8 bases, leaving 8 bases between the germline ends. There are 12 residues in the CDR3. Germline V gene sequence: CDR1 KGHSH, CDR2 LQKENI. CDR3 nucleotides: TGTGCCAGCTCACCTTCGGGGGACACCATATATTTT. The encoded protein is CASSPSGDTIYF.